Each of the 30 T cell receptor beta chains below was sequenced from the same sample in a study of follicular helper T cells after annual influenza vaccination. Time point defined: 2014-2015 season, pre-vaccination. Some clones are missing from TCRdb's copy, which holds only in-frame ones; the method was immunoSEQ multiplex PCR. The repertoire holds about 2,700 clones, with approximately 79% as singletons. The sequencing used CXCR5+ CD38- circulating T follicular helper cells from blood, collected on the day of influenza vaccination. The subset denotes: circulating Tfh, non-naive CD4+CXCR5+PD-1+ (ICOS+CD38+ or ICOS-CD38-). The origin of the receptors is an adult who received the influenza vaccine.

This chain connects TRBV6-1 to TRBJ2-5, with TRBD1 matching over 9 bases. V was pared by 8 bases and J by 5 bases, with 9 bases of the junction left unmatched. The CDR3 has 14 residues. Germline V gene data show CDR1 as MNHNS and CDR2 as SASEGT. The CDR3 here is CASGTGGAGETQYF. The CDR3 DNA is TGTGCCAGCGGAACAGGGGGCGCGGGGGAGACCCAGTACTTC.

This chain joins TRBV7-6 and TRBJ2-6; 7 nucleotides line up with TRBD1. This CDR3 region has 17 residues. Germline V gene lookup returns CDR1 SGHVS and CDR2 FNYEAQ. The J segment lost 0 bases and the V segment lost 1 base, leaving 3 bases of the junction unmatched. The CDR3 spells CASSLETGSSGANVLTF. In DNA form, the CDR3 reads TGTGCCAGCAGCTTAGAGACAGGGAGCTCTGGGGCCAACGTCCTGACTTTC.

CDR3 in DNA: TGTGCCAGCAGCGTAGCCGGGACAGGGACCTATGGCTACACCTTC. Translated, it gives CASSVAGTGTYGYTF. The rearrangement joins TRBV9 to TRBJ1-2; 9 nucleotides match TRBD1. Trimming at V came to 0 bases and at J to 4 bases, leaving 4 bases not matched to a gene. The germline V gene encodes CDR1 SGDLS and CDR2 YYNGEE. The CDR3 length is 15 residues. Full variable domain (missing parts from reference TRBV9 and TRBJ1-2): DSGVTQTPKHLITATGQRVTLRCSPRSGDLSVYWYQQSLDQGLQFLIQYYNGEERAKGNILERFSAQQFPDLHSELNLSSLELGDSALYFCASSVAGTGTYGYTFGSGTRLTVV.

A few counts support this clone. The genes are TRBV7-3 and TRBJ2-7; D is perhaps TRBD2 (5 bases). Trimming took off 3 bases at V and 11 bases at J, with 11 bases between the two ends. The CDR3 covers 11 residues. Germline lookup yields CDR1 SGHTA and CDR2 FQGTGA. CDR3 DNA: TGTGCCAGCAGCTTTAAGGACGGGGAGTACTTC. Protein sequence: CASSFKDGEYF.

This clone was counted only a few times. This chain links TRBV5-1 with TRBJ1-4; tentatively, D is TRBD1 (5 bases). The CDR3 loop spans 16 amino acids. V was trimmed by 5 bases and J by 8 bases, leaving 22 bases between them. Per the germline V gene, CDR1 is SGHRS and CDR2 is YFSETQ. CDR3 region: CASSLGAGDRGEKLFF. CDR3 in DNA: TGCGCCAGCAGTTTAGGCGCCGGGGACCGGGGAGAAAAACTGTTTTTT. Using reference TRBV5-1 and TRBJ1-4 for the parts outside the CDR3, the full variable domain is KAGVTQTPRYLIKTRGQQVTLSCSPISGHRSVSWYQQTPGQGLQFLFEYFSETQRNKGNFPGRFSGRQFSNSRSEMNVSTLELGDSALYLCASSLGAGDRGEKLFFGSGTQLSVL.

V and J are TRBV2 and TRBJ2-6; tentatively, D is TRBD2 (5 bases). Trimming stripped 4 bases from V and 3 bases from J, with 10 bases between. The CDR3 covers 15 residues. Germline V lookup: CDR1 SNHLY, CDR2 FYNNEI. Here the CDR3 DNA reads TGTGCCAGCAGTGCCGGGGAAGGTGGGGCCAACGTCCTGACTTTC. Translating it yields CASSAGEGGANVLTF.

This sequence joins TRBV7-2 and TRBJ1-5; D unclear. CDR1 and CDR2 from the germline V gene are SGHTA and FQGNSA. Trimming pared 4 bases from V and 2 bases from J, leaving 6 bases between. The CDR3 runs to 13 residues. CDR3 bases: TGTGCCAGCAGCTACGGACGCAATCAGCCCCAGCATTTT. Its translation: CASSYGRNQPQHF.

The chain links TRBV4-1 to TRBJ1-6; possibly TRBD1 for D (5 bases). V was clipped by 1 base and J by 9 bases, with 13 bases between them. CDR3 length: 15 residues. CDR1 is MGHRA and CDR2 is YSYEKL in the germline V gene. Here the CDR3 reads CASSQVAGAISPLHF. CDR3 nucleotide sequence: TGCGCCAGCAGCCAAGTGGCTGGGGCTATTTCACCCCTCCACTTT.

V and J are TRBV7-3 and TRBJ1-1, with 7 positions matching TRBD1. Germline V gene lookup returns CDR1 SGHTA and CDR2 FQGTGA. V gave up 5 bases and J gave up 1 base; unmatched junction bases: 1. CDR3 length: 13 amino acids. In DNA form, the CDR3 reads TGTGCCAGCAGCCGGGACAGGAACACTGAAGCTTTCTTT. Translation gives CASSRDRNTEAFF.

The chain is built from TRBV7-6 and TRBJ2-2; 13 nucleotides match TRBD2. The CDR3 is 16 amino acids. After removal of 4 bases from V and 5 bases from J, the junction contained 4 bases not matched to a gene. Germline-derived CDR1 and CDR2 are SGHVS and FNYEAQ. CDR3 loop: CASSSRTSGGTGELFF. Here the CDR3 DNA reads TGTGCCAGCAGCTCCCGGACTAGCGGGGGAACCGGGGAGCTGTTTTTT.

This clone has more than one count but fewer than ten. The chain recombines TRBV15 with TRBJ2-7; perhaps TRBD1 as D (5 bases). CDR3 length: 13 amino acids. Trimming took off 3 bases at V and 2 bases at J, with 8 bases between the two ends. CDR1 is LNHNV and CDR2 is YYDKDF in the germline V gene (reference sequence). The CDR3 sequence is CATSRFRAYEQYF. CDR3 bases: TGTGCCACCAGCAGGTTCAGGGCCTACGAGCAGTACTTC.

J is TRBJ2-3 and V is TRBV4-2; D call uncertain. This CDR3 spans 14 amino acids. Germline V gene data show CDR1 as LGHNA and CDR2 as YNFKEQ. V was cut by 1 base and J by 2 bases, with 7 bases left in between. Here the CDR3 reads CASSQVYSTDTQYF. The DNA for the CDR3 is TGTGCCAGCAGCCAAGTGTACTCCACAGATACGCAGTATTTT.

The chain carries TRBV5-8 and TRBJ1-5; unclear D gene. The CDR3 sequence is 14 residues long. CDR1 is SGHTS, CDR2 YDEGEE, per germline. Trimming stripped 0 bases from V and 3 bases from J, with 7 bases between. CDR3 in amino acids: CASSLGRANQPQHF. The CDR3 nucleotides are TGTGCCAGCAGCTTGGGCAGAGCCAATCAGCCCCAGCATTTT.

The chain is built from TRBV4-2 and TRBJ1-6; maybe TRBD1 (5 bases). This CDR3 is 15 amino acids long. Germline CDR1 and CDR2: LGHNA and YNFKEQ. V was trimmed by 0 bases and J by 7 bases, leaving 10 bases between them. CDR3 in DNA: TGTGCCAGCAGCCAAGAGGGGGGTAACAATTCACCCCTCCACTTT. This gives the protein CASSQEGGNNSPLHF.

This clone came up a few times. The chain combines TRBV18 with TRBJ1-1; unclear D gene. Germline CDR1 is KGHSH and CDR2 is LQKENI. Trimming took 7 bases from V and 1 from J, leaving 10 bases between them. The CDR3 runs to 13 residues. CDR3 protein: CASLRTANTEAFF. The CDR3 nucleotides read TGTGCCAGCTTACGGACGGCGAACACTGAAGCTTTCTTT. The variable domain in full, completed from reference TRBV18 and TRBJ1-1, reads NAGVMQNPRHLVRRRGQEARLRCSPMKGHSHVYWYRQLPEEGLKFMVYLQKENIIDESGMPKERFSAEFPKEGPSILRIQQVVRGDSAAYFCASLRTANTEAFFGQGTRLTVV.

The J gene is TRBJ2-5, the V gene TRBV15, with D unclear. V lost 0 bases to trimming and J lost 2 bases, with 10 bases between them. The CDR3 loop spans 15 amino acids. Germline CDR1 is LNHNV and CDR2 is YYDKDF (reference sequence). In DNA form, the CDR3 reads TGTGCCACCAGCAGAGACCAGGCGGCTCAAGAGACCCAGTACTTC. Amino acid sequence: CATSRDQAAQETQYF.

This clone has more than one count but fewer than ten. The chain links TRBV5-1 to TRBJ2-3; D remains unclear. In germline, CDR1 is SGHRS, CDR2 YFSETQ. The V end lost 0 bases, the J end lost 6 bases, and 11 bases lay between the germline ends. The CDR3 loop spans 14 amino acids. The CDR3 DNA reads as TGCGCCAGCAGCTTGGACAGCCCACAGGATACGCAGTATTTT. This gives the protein CASSLDSPQDTQYF.

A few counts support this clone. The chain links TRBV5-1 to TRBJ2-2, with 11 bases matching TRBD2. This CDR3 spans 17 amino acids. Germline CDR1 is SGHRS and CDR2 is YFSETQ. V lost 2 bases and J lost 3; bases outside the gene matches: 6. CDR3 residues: CASSFVAGGLYTGELFF. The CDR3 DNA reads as TGCGCCAGCAGCTTCGTAGCGGGGGGGCTTTACACCGGGGAGCTGTTTTTT.

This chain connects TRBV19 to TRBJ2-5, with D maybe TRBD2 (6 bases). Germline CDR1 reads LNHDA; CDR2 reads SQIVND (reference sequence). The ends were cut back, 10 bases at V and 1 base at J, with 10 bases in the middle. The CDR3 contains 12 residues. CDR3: CATWDSQETQYF. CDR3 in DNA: TGTGCCACCTGGGACTCCCAAGAGACCCAGTACTTC.

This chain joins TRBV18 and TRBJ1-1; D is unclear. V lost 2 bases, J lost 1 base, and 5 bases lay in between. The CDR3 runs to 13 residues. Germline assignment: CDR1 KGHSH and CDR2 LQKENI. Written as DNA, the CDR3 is TGTGCCAGCTCACCAGGGCCGAACACTGAAGCTTTCTTT. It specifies CASSPGPNTEAFF.

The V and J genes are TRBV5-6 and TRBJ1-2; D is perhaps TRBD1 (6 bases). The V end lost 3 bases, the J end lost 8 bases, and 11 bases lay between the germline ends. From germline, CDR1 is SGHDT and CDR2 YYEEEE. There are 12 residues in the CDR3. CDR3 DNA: TGTGCCAGCAGCTACGGGACAAAGGGCTACACCTTC. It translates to CASSYGTKGYTF.

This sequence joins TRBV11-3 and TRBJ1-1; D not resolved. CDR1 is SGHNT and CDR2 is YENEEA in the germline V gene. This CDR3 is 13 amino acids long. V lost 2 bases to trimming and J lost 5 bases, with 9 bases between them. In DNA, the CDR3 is TGTGCCAGCAGCTTAATTGGCGGGACTGAAGCTTTCTTT. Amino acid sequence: CASSLIGGTEAFF.

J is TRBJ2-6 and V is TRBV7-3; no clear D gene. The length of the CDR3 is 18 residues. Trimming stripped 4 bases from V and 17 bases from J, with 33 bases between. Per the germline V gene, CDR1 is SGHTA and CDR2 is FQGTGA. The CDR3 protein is CASSSRRNAYKVGPTLTF. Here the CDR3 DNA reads TGTGCCAGCAGCTCCCGGAGAAACGCTTACAAAGTCGGGCCAACGTTGACTTTC.

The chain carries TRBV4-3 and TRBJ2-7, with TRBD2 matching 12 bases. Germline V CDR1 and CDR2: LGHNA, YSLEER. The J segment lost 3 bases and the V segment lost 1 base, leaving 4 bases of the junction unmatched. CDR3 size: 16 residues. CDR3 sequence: CASSQATSGGSYEQYF. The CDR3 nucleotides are TGCGCCAGCAGCCAAGCCACTAGCGGGGGGAGCTACGAGCAGTACTTC.

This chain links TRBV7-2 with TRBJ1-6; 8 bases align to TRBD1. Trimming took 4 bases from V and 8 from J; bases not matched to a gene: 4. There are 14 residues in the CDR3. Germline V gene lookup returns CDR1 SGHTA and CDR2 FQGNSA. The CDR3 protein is CASSSTGADSPLHF. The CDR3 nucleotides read TGTGCCAGCAGCTCGACAGGGGCGGATTCACCCCTCCACTTT.

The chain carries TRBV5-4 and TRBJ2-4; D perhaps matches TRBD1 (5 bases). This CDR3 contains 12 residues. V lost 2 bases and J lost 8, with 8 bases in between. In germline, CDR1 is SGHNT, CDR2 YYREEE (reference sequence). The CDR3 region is CASSFDRDIQYF. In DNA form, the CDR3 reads TGTGCCAGCAGCTTTGACAGAGACATTCAGTACTTC.

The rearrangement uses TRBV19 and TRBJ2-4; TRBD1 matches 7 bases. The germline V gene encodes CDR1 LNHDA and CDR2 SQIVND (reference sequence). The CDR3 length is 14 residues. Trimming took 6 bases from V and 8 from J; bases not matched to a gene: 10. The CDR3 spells CASRGQNAGYIQYF. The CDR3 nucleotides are TGTGCCAGTAGGGGACAGAACGCCGGGTACATTCAGTACTTC.

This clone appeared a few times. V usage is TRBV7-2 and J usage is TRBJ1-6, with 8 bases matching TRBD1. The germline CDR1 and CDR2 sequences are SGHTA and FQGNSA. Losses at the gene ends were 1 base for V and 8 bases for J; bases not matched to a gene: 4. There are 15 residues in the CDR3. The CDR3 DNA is TGTGCCAGCAGCTTAGGACAGGGGCGCGATTCACCCCTCCACTTT. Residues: CASSLGQGRDSPLHF.

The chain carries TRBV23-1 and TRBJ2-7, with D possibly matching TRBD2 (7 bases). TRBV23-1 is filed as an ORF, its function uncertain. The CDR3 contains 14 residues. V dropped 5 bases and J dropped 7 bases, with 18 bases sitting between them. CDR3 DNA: TGCGCCAGCAGTGGTCTCCGGGGGGCCGGTGAGCAGTACTTC. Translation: CASSGLRGAGEQYF.

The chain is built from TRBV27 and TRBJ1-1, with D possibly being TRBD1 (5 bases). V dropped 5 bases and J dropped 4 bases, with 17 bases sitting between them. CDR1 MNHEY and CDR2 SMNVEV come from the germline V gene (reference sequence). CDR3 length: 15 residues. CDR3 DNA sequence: TGTGCCAGCAGTGGGGAGGGGTACCTGGGCACTGAAGCTTTCTTT. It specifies CASSGEGYLGTEAFF.